This TCR beta chain was recorded in a study of Tregs in tolerant kidney transplant recipients. The assay was immunoSEQ multiplex PCR, and TCRdb's table has in-frame clones only and misses some. The data show some 250,000 clones, about four fifths seen once. Germline-derived CDR1 and CDR2 are SEHNR and FQNEAQ (reference sequence). CDR3 length equals 16 residues. This sequence originates from a human donor in good health. V usage is TRBV7-9 and J usage is TRBJ2-5; 7 bases agree with TRBD1. The better agreement between TRBJ2-7 and the DNA end casts doubt on the J call. The sample comprised CD4+ T cells from blood. The CDR3 bases are TGTGCCAGCAGCTCACCCCGGGACAGCCCTTCCTACGAGCAGTACTTC. Its translation: CASSSPRDSPSYEQYF.